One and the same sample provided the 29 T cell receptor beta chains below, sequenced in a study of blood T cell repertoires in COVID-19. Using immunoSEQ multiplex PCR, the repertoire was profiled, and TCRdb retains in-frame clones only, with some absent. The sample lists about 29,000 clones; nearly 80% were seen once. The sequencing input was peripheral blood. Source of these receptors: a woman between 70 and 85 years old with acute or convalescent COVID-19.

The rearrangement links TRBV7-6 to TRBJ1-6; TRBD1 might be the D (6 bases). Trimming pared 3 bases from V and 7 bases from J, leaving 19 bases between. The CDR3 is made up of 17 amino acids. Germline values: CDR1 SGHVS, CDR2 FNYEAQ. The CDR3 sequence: CASSLTGQLYRNSPLHF. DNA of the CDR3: TGTGCCAGCAGCTTGACAGGCCAACTGTATAGGAATTCACCCCTCCACTTT. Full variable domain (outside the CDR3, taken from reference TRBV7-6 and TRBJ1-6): GAGVSQSPRYKVTKRGQDVALRCDPISGHVSLYWYRQALGQGPEFLTYFNYEAQQDKSGLPNDRFSAERPEGSISTLTIQRTEQRDSAMYRCASSLTGQLYRNSPLHFGNGTRLTVT.

CDR3 DNA: TGCGCCAGCAGCTTGGTCTCAGGCAATCAGCCCCAGCATTTT. It encodes CASSLVSGNQPQHF. The chain uses TRBV5-1 and TRBJ1-5; D is undetermined. Germline assignment: CDR1 SGHRS and CDR2 YFSETQ. The CDR3 runs 14 residues. The V gene lost 0 bases and the J gene lost 2 bases, with 6 bases spanning the gap.

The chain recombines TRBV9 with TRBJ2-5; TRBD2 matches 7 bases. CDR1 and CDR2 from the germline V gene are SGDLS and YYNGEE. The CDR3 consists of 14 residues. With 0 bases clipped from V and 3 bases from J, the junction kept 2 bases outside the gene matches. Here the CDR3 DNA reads TGTGCCAGCAGCGTAGAGAGCGGGAAAGAGACCCAGTACTTC. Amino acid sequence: CASSVESGKETQYF.

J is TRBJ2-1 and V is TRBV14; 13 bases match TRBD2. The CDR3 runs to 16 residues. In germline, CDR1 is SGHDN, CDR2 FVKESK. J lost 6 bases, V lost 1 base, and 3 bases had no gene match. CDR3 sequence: CASSQARLAGGNEQFF. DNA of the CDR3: TGTGCCAGCAGCCAAGCGCGACTAGCGGGAGGCAATGAGCAGTTCTTC.

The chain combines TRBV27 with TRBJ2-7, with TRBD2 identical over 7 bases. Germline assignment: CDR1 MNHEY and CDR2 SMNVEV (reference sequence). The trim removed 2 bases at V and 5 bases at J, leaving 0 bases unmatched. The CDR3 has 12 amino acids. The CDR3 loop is CASSLGGDEQYF. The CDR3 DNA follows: TGTGCCAGCAGTTTAGGGGGGGACGAGCAGTACTTC.

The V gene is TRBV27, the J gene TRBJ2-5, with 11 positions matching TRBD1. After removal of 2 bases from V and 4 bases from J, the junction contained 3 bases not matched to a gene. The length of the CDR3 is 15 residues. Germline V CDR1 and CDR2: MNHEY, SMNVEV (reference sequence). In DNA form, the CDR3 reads TGTGCCAGCAGTTTAACCGGGACAGGGGGAGAGACCCAGTACTTC. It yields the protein CASSLTGTGGETQYF.

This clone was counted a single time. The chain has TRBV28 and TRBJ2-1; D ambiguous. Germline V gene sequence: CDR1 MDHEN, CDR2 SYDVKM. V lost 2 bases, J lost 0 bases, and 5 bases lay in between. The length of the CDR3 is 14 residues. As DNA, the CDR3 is TGTGCCAGCAGTTTACCGGTCTCCTACAATGAGCAGTTCTTC. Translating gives CASSLPVSYNEQFF.

The CDR3 region is CASHGTNVNGYTF. As DNA, the CDR3 is TGTGCCAGTCACGGGACAAATGTTAATGGCTACACCTTC. The rearrangement uses TRBV6-5 and TRBJ1-2, with D possibly TRBD1 on 6 matching bases. The length of the CDR3 is 13 residues. V lost 9 bases and J 6 bases, leaving 17 bases between the germline ends. Germline lookup yields CDR1 MNHEY and CDR2 SVGAGI.

CDR3 loop: CASTRSASNYGYTF. In DNA form, the CDR3 reads TGTGCCAGCACCCGGAGCGCCTCGAACTATGGCTACACCTTC. The rearrangement uses TRBV6-5 and TRBJ1-2; D unresolved. Trimming shortened V by 7 bases and J by 2 bases, and 14 bases separated the two germline ends. Germline V CDR1 and CDR2: MNHEY, SVGAGI. The CDR3 has 14 amino acids.

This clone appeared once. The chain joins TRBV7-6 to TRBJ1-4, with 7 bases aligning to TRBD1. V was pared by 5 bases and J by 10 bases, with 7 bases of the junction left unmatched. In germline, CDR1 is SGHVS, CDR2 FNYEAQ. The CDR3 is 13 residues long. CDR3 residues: CASSGGTEVKLFF. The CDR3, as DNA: TGTGCCAGCAGCGGAGGGACAGAAGTAAAACTGTTTTTT.

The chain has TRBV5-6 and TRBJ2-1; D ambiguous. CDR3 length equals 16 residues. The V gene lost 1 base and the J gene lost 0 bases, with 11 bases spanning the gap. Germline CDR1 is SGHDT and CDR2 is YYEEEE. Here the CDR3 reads CASSLFGSYSYNEQFF. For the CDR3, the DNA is TGTGCCAGCAGCTTGTTCGGGTCTTACTCCTACAATGAGCAGTTCTTC.

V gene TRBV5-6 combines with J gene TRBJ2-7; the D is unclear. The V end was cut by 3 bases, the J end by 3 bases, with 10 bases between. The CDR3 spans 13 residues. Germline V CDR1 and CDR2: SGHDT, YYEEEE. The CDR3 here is CASSSAAHYEQYF. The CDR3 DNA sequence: TGTGCCAGCAGCTCCGCGGCCCACTACGAGCAGTACTTC.

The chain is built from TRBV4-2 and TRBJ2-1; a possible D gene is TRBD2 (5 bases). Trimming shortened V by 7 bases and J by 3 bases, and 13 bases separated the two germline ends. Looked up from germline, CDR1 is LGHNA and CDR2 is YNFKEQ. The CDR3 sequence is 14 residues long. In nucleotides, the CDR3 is TGTGCCAGCAAACGCTCGGGAAACTACAATGAGCAGTTCTTC. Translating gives CASKRSGNYNEQFF.

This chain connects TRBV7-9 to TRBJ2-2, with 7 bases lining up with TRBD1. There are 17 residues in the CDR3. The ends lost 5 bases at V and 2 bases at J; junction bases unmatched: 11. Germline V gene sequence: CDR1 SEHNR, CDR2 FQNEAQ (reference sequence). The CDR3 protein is CASSRDRAKLNTGELFF. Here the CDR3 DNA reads TGTGCCAGCAGCCGCGACAGGGCAAAATTAAACACCGGGGAGCTGTTTTTT.

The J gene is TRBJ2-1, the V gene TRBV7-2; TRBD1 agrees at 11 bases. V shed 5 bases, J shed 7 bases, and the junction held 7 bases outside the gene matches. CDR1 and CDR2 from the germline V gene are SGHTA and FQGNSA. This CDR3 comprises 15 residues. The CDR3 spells CASSPPGTGGNEQFF. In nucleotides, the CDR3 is TGTGCCAGCAGCCCCCCCGGGACAGGGGGGAATGAGCAGTTCTTC.

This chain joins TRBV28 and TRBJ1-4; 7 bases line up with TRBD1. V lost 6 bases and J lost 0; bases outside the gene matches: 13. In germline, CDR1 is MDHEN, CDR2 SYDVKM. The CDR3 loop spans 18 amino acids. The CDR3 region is CASRGTVVQRATNEKLFF. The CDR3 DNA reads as TGTGCCAGCAGGGGGACAGTGGTCCAACGTGCAACTAATGAAAAACTGTTTTTT.

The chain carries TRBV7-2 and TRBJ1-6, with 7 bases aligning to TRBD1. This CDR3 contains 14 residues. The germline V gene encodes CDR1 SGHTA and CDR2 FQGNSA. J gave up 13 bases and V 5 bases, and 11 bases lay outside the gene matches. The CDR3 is CASSIQSQGVPLHF. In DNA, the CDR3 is TGTGCCAGCAGCATACAATCCCAGGGGGTTCCCCTCCACTTT.

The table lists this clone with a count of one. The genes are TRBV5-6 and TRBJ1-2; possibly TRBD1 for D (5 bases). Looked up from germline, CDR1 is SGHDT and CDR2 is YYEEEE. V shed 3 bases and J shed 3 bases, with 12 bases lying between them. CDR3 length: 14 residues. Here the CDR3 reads CASSYTGKYYGYTF. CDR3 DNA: TGTGCCAGCAGCTATACAGGAAAATACTATGGCTACACCTTC. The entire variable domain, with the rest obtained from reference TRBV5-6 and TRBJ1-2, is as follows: DAGVTQSPTHLIKTRGQQVTLRCSPKSGHDTVSWYQQALGQGPQFIFQYYEEEERQRGNFPDRFSGHQFPNYSSELNVNALLLGDSALYLCASSYTGKYYGYTFGSGTRLTVV.

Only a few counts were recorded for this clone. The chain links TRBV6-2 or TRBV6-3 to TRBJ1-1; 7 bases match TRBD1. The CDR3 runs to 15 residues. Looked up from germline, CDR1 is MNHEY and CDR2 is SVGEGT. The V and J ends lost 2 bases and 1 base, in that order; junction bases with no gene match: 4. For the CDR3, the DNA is TGTGCCAGCAGTTACCAGGGACAGACGAACACTGAAGCTTTCTTT. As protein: CASSYQGQTNTEAFF.

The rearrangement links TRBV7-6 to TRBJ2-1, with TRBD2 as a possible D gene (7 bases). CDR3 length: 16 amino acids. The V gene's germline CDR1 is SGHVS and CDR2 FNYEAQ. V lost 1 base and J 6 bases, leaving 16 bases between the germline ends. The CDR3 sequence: CASSLVGGGGLNEQFF. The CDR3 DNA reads TGTGCCAGCAGCTTAGTTGGTGGCGGGGGCCTCAATGAGCAGTTCTTC. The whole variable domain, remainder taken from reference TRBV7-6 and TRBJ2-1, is GAGVSQSPRYKVTKRGQDVALRCDPISGHVSLYWYRQALGQGPEFLTYFNYEAQQDKSGLPNDRFSAERPEGSISTLTIQRTEQRDSAMYRCASSLVGGGGLNEQFFGPGTRLTVL.

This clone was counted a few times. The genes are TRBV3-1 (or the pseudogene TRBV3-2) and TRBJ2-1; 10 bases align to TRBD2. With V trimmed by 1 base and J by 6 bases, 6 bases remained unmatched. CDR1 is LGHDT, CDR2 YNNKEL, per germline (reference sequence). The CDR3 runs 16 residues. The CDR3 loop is CASSQVAGGPLNEQFF. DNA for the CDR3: TGTGCCAGCAGCCAAGTAGCGGGGGGTCCCCTCAATGAGCAGTTCTTC.

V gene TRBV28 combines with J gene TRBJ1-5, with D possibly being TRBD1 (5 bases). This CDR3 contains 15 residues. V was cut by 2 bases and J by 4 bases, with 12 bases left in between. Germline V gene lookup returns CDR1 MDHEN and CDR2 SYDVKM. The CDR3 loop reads CASSLKTQGNQPQHF. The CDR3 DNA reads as TGTGCCAGCAGTTTAAAGACGCAGGGAAATCAGCCCCAGCATTTT. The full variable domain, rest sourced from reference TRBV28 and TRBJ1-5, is DVKVTQSSRYLVKRTGEKVFLECVQDMDHENMFWYRQDPGLGLRLIYFSYDVKMKEKGDIPEGYSVSREKKERFSLILESASTNQTSMYLCASSLKTQGNQPQHFGDGTRLSIL.

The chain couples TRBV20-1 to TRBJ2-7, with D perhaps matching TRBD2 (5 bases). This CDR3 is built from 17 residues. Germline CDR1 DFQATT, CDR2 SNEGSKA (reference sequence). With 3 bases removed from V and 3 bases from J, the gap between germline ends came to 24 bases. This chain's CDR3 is CSASPTIRDDANYEQYF. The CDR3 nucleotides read TGCAGTGCTAGTCCCACAATCCGGGATGATGCAAACTACGAGCAGTACTTC.

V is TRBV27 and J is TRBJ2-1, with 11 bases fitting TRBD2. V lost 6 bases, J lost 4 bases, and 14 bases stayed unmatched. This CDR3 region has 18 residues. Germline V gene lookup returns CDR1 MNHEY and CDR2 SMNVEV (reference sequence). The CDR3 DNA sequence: TGTGCCAGCAGGCTAGGAAGCTCGGGACTAGCGGAGTACAATGAGCAGTTCTTC. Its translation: CASRLGSSGLAEYNEQFF.

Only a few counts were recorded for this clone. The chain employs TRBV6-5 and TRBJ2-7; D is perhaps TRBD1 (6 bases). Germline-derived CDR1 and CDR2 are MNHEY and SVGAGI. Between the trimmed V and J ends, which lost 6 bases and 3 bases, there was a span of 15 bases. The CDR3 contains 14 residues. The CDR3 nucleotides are TGTGCCAGCAGAAGGGGCAGGGGTATCTACGAGCAGTACTTC. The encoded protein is CASRRGRGIYEQYF.

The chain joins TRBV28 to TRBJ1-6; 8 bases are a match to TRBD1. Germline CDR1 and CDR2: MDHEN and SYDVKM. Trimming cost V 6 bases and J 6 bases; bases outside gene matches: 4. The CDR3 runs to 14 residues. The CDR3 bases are TGTGCCAGCAGGCCGACAGGGGCTAATTCACCCCTCCACTTT. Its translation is CASRPTGANSPLHF.

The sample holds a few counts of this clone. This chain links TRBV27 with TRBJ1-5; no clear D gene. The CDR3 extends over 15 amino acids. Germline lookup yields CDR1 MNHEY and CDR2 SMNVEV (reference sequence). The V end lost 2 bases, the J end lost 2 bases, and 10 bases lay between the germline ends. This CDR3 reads CASSLRGMGNQPQHF. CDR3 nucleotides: TGTGCCAGCAGTTTACGAGGGATGGGCAATCAGCCCCAGCATTTT.

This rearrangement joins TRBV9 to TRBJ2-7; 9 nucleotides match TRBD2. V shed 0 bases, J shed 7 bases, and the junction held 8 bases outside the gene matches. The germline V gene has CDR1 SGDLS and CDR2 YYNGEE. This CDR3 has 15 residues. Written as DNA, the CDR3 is TGTGCCAGCAGCGTAGGGGTGGCGGGAGGGGCAGAGCAGTACTTC. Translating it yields CASSVGVAGGAEQYF.

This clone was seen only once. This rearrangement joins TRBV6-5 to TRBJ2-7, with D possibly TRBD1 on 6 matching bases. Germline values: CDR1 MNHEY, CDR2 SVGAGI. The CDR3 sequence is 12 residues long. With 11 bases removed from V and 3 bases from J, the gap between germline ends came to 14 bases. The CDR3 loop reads CALRDTYYEQYF. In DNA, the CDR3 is TGTGCCTTACGGGACACCTACTACGAGCAGTACTTC.